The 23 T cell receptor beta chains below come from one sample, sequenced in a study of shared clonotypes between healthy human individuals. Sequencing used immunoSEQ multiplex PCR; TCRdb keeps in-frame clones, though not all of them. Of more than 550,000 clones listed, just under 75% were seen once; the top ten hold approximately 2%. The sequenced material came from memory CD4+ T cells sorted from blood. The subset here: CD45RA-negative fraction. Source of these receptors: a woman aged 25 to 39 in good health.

The CDR3 region has the DNA TGTGCCAGCAGTCTAGGGGCTGTGGAGACCCAGTACTTC. Protein: CASSLGAVETQYF. This chain joins TRBV25-1 and TRBJ2-5, with a tentative D call TRBD1 (5 bases). Germline V gene sequence: CDR1 MGHDK, CDR2 SYGVNS. This CDR3 has 13 residues. The V gene lost 5 bases and the J gene lost 5 bases, with 12 bases spanning the gap.

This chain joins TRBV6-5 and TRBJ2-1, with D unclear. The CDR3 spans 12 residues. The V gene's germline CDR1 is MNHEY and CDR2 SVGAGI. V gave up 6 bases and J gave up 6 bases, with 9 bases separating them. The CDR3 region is CASSDPLNEQFF. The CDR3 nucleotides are TGTGCCAGCAGCGACCCACTCAATGAGCAGTTCTTC.

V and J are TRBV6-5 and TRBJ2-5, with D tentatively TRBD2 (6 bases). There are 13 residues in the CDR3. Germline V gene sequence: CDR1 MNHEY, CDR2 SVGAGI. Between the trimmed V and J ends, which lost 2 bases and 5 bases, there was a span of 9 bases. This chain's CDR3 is CASSYQAGETQYF. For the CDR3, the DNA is TGTGCCAGCAGTTACCAGGCGGGGGAGACCCAGTACTTC.

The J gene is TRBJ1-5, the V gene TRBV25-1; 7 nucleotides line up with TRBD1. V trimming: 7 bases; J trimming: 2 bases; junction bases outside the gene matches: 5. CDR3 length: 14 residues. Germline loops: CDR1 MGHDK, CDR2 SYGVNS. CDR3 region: CASTTGAGNQPQHF. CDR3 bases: TGTGCCAGCACTACAGGGGCCGGCAATCAGCCCCAGCATTTT.

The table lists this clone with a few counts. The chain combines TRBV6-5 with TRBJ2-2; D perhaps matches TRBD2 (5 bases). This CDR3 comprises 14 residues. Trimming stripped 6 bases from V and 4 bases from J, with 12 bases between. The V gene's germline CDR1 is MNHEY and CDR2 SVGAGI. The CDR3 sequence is CASSSGILTGELFF. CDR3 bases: TGTGCCAGCAGCTCCGGGATTCTCACCGGGGAGCTGTTTTTT.

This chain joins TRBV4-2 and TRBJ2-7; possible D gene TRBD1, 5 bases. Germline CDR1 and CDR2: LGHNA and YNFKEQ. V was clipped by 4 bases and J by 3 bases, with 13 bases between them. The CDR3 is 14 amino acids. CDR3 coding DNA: TGTGCCAGCAGCCCAGCAGGGTATGTCTACGAGCAGTACTTC. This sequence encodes CASSPAGYVYEQYF.

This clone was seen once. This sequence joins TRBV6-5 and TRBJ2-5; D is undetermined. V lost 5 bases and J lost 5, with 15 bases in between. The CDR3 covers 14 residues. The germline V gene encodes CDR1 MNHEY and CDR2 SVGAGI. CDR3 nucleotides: TGTGCCAGCAGTCTTACAACTTCTGGGGAGACCCAGTACTTC. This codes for CASSLTTSGETQYF.

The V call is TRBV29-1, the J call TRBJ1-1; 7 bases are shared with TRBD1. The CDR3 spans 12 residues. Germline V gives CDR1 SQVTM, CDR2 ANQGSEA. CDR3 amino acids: CTTNRGTTEAFF. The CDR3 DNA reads TGCACCACCAACAGGGGTACGACTGAAGCTTTCTTT.

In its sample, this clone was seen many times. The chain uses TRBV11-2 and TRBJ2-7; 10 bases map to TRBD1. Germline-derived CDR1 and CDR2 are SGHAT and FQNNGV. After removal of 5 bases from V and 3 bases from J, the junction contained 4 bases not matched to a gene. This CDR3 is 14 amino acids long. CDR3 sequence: CASSQGTGVYEQYF. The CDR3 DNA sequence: TGTGCCAGCAGCCAAGGGACAGGGGTCTACGAGCAGTACTTC.

CDR3 region: CASSQEAGDLKTQYF. The CDR3, as DNA: TGCGCCAGCAGCCAAGAAGCGGGAGACTTGAAGACCCAGTACTTC. This chain links TRBV4-1 with TRBJ2-5; 8 bases agree with TRBD2. This CDR3 is built from 15 residues. Germline V CDR1 and CDR2: MGHRA, YSYEKL. The ends lost 0 bases at V and 6 bases at J; junction bases unmatched: 6.

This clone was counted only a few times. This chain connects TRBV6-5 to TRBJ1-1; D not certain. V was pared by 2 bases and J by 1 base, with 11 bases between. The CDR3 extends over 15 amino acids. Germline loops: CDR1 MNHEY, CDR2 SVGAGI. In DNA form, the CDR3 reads TGTGCCAGCAGTTACACCCAGGCGGAGAACACTGAAGCTTTCTTT. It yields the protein CASSYTQAENTEAFF.

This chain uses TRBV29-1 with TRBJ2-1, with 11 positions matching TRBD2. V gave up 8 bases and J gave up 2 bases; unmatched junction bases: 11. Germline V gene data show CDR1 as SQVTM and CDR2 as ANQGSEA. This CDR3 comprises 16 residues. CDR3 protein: CSTGLAARPPYNEQFF. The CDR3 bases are TGCAGCACGGGACTAGCGGCCCGACCCCCCTACAATGAGCAGTTCTTC.

Written as DNA, the CDR3 is TGTGCCAGCAGTGAAGCCCAGAGAAAGCCTAATGAAAAACTGTTTTTT. Its translation: CASSEAQRKPNEKLFF. The rearrangement uses TRBV6-1 and TRBJ1-4; no clear D gene. The CDR3 contains 16 residues. Trimming pared 0 bases from V and 3 bases from J, leaving 11 bases between. The germline CDR1 and CDR2 sequences are MNHNS and SASEGT.

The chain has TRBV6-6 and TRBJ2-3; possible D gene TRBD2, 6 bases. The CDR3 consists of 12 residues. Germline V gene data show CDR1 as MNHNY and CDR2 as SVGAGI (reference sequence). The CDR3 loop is CTSSEHTDTQYF. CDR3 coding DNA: TGTACATCTAGCGAACACACAGATACGCAGTATTTT.

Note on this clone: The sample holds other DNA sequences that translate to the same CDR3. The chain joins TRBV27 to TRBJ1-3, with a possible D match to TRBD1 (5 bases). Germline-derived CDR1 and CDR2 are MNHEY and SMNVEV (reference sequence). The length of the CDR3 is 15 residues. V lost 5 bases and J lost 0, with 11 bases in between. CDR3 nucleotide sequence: TGTGCCAGCAGTCGTACAGGCGTCTCTGGAAACACCATATATTTT. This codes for CASSRTGVSGNTIYF.

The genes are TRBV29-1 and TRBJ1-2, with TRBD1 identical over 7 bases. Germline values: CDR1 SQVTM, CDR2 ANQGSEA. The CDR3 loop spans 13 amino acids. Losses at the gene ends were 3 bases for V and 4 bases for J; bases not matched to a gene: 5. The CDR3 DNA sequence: TGCAGCGTTGATGACCCAGGGGGCTATGGCTACACCTTC. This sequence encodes CSVDDPGGYGYTF.

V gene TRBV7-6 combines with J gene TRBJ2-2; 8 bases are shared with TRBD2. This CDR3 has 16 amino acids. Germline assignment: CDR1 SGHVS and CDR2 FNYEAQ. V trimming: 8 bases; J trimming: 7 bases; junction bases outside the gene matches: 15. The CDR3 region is CASSHGASGSLGELFF. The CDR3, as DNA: TGTGCCAGCTCTCACGGGGCTAGCGGGTCTCTCGGGGAGCTGTTTTTT.

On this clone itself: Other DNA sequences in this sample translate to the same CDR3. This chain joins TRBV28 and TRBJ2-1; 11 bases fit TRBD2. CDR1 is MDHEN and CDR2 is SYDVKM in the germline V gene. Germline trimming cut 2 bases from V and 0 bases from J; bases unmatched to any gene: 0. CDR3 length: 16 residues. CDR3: CASSLTSGSSYNEQFF. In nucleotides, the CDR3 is TGTGCCAGCAGTTTAACTAGCGGGAGCTCCTACAATGAGCAGTTCTTC.

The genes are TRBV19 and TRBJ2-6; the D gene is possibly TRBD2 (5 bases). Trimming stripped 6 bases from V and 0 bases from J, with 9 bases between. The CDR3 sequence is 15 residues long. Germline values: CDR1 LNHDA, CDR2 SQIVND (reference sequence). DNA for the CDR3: TGTGCCAGTAGGCCACGGGGCTCTGGGGCCAACGTCCTGACTTTC. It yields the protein CASRPRGSGANVLTF.

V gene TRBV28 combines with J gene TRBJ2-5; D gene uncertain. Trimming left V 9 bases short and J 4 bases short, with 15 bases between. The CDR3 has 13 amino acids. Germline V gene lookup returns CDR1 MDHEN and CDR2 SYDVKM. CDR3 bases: TGTGCCAGTTCGACCCCGGCCCGAGAGACCCAGTACTTC. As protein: CASSTPARETQYF. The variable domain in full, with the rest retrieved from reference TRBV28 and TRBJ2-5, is DVKVTQSSRYLVKRTGEKVFLECVQDMDHENMFWYRQDPGLGLRLIYFSYDVKMKEKGDIPEGYSVSREKKERFSLILESASTNQTSMYLCASSTPARETQYFGPGTRLLVL.

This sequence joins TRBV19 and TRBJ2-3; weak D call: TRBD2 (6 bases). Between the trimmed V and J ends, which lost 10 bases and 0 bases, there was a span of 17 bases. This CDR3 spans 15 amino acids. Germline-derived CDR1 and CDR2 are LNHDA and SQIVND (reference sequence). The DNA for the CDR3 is TGTGCCATCGCGGAGGAGGCGGGAAGCACAGATACGCAGTATTTT. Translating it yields CAIAEEAGSTDTQYF.

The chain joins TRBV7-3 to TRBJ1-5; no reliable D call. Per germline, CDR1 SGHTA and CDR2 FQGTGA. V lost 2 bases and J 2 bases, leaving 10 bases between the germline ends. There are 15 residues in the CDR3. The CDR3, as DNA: TGTGCCAGCAGCTTACGTCGGAATGGCAATCAGCCCCAGCATTTT. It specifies CASSLRRNGNQPQHF.

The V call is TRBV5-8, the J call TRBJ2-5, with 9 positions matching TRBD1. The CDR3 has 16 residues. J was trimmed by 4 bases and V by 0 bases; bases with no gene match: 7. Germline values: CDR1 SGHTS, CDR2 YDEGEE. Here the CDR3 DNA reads TGTGCCAGCAGCTTGGCCTGGGGACAGGGAGTAGAGACCCAGTACTTC. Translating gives CASSLAWGQGVETQYF.